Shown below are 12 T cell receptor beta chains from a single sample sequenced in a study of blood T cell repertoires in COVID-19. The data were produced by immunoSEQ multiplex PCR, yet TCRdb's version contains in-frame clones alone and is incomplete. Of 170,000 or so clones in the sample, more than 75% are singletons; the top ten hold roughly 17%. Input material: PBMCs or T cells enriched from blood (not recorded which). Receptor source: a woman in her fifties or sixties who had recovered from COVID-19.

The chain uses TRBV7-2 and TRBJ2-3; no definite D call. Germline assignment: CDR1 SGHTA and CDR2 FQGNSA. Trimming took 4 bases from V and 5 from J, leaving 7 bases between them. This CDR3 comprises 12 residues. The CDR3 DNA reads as TGTGCCAGCAGCTCTCGCAGAGATACGCAGTATTTT. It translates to CASSSRRDTQYF.

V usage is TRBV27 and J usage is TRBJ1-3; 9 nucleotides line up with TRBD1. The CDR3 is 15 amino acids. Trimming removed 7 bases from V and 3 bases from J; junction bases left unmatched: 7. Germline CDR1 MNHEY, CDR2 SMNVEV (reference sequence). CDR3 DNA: TGTGCCAGCACTCCGACAGGGGGAGGTGGAAACACCATATATTTT. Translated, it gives CASTPTGGGGNTIYF.

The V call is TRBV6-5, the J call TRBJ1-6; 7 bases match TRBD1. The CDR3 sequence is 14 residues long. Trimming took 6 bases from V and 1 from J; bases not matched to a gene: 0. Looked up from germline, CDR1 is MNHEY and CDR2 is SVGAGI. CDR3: CASSRGSYNSPLHF. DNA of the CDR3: TGTGCCAGCAGCAGGGGGTCCTATAATTCACCCCTCCACTTT.

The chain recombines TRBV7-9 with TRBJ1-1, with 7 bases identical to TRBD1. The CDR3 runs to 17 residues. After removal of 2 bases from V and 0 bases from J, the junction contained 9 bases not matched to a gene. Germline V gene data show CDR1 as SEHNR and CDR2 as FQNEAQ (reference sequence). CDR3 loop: CASSLNRGYDMNTEAFF. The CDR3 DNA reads TGTGCCAGCAGCTTAAACAGGGGTTATGACATGAACACTGAAGCTTTCTTT. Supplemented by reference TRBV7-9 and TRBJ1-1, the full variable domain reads DTGVSQNPRHKITKRGQNVTFRCDPISEHNRLYWYRQTLGQGPEFLTYFQNEAQLEKSRLLSDRFSAERPKGSFSTLEIQRTEQGDSAMYLCASSLNRGYDMNTEAFFGQGTRLTVV.

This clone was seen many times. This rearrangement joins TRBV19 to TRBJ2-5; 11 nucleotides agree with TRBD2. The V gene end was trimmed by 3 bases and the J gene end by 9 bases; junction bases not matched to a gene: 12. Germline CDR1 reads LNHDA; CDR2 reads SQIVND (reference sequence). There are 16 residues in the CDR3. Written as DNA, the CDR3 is TGTGCCAGTAGTATCGGGACTAGCGGAGCCCTAGGTTCCCAGTACTTC. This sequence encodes CASSIGTSGALGSQYF.

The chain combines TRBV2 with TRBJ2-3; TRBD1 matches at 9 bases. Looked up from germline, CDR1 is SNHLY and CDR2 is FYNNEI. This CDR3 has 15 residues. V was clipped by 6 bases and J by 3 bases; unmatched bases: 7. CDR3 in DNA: TGTGCCAGCAGGCAACAGGGGGCTTTGACAGATACGCAGTATTTT. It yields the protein CASRQQGALTDTQYF.

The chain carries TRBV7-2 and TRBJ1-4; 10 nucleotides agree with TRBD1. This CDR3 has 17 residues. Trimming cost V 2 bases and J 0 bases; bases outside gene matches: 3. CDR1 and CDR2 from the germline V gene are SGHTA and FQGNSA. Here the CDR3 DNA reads TGTGCCAGCAGCTTACGAGGGACAGGGGCAACTAATGAAAAACTGTTTTTT. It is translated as CASSLRGTGATNEKLFF.

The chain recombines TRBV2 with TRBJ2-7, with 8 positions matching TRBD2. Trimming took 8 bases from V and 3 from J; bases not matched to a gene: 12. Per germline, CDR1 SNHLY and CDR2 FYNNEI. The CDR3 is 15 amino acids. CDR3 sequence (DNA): TGTGCCAGCCGACGGGGGGGCGGGAGCGGCTACGAGCAGTACTTC. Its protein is CASRRGGGSGYEQYF.

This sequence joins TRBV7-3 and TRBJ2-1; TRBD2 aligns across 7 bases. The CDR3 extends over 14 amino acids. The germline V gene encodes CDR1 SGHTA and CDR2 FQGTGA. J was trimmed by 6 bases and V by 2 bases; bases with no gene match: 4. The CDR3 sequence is CASSLAGEGNEQFF. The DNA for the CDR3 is TGTGCCAGCAGCTTAGCGGGAGAAGGCAATGAGCAGTTCTTC.

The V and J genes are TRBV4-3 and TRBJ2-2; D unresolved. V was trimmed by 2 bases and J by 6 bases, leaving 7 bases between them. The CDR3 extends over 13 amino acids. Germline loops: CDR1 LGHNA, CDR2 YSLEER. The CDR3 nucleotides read TGCGCCAGCAGCCAATCCCCGGCCGGGGAGCTGTTTTTT. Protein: CASSQSPAGELFF.

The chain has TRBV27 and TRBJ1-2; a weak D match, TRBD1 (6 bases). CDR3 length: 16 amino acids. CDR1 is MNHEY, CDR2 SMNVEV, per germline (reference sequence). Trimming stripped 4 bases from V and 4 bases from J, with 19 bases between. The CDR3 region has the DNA TGTGCCAGCAGTTCGCTACCCCCGACAGGCGGCTATGGCTACACCTTC. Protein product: CASSSLPPTGGYGYTF.

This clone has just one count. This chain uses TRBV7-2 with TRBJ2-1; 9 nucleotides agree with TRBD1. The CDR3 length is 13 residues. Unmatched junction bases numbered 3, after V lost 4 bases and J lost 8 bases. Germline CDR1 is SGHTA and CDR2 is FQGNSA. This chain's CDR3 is CASSSGQGYEQFF. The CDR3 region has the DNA TGTGCCAGCAGCTCGGGACAGGGCTATGAGCAGTTCTTC.